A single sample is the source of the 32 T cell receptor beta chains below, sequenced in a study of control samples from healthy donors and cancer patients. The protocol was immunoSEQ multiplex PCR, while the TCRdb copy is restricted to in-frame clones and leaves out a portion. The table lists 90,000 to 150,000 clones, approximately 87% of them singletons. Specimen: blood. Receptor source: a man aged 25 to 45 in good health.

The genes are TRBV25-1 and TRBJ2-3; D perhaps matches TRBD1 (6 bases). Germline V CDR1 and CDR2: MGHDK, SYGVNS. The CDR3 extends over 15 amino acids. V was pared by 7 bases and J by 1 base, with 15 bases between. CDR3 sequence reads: CASTPLSGGTDTQYF. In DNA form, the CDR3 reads TGTGCCAGCACCCCCCTGTCAGGGGGCACAGATACGCAGTATTTT.

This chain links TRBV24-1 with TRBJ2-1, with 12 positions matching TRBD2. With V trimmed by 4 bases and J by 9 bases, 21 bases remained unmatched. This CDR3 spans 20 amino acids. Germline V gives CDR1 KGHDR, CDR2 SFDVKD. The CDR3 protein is CATSDPPGGLLAGGPGEQFF. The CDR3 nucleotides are TGTGCCACCAGTGACCCCCCGGGGGGTTTGCTAGCGGGGGGGCCGGGTGAGCAGTTCTTC.

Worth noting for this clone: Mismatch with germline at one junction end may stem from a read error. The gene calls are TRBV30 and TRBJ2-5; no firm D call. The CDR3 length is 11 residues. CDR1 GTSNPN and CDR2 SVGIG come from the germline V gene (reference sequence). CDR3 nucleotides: TGTGCCTGGAGTGTACAAGGGACCCAGTACTTC. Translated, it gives CAWSVQGTQYF.

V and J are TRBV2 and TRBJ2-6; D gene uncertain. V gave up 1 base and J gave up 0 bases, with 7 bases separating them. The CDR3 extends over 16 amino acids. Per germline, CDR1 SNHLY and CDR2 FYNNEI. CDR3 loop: CASSEGKRSGANVLTF. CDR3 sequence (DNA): TGTGCCAGCAGTGAAGGAAAGCGCTCTGGGGCCAACGTCCTGACTTTC.

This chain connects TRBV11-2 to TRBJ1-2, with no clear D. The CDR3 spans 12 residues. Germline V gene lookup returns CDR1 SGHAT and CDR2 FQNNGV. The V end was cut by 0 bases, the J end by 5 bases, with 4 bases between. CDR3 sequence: CASSLEGYGYTF. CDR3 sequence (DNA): TGTGCCAGCAGCTTAGAAGGTTATGGCTACACCTTC.

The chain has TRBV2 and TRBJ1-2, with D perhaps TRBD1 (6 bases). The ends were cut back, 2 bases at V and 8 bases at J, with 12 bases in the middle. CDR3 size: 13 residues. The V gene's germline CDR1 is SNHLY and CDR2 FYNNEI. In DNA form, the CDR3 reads TGTGCCAGCAGTGAATCAGGGGCGGAGGGCTACACCTTC. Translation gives CASSESGAEGYTF.

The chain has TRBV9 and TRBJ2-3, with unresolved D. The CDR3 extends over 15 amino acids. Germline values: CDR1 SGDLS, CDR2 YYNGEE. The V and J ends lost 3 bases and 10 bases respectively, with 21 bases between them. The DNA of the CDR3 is TGTGCCAGCAGCGCCGCCGGGTGGAGTAGCTCCGCGCAGTATTTT. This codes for CASSAAGWSSSAQYF.

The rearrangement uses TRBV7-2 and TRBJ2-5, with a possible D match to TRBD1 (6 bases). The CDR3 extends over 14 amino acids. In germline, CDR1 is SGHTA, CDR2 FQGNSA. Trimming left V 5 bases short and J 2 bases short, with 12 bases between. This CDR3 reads CASSPDRGQETQYF. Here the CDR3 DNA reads TGTGCCAGCAGCCCGGACAGAGGGCAAGAGACCCAGTACTTC. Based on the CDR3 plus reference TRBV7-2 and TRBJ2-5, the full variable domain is GAGVSQSPSNKVTEKGKDVELRCDPISGHTALYWYRQSLGQGLEFLIYFQGNSAPDKSGLPSDRFSAERTGGSVSTLTIQRTQQEDSAVYLCASSPDRGQETQYFGPGTRLLVL.

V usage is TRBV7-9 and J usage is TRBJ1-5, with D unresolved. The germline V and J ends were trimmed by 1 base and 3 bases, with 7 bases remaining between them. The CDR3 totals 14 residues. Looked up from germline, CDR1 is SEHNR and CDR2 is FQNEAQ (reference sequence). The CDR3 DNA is TGTGCCAGCAGCTTAGTGTCAGACAATCAGCCCCAGCATTTT. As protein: CASSLVSDNQPQHF.

Here the CDR3 DNA reads TGTGCCAGTAGTACTCGACAGGGGGCCATGAACACTGAAGCTTTCTTT. Its protein product is CASSTRQGAMNTEAFF. The J gene is TRBJ1-1, the V gene TRBV19; TRBD1 aligns across 10 bases. CDR3 length: 16 amino acids. V lost 4 bases, J lost 0 bases, and 5 bases stayed unmatched. Germline assignment: CDR1 LNHDA and CDR2 SQIVND (reference sequence).

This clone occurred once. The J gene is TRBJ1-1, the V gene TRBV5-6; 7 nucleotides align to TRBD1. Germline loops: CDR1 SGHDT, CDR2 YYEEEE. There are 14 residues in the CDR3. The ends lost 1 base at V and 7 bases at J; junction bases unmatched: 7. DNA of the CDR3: TGTGCCAGCAGCTTGATATGGGCAGGGGGTGAAGCTTTCTTT. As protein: CASSLIWAGGEAFF.

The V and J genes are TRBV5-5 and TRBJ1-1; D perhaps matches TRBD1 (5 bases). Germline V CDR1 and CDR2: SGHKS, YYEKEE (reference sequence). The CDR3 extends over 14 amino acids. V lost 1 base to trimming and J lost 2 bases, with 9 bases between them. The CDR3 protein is CASSLPGKNTEAFF. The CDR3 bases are TGTGCCAGCAGCTTGCCAGGGAAAAACACTGAAGCTTTCTTT.

CDR3 sequence reads: CAWRRDRIYEQYF. In DNA form, the CDR3 reads TGTGCCTGGAGGCGGGACAGAATCTACGAGCAGTACTTC. This chain links TRBV30 with TRBJ2-7; tentative D call: TRBD1 (7 bases). Germline CDR1 and CDR2: GTSNPN and SVGIG (reference sequence). The length of the CDR3 is 13 residues. V lost 3 bases and J 3 bases, leaving 12 bases between the germline ends.

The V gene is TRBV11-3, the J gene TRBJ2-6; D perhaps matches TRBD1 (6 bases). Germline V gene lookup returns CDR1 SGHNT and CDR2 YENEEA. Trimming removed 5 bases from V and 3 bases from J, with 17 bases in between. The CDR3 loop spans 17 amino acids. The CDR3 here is CASSRESGAVGANVLTF. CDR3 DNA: TGTGCCAGCAGCCGCGAGTCAGGGGCCGTTGGGGCCAACGTCCTGACTTTC.

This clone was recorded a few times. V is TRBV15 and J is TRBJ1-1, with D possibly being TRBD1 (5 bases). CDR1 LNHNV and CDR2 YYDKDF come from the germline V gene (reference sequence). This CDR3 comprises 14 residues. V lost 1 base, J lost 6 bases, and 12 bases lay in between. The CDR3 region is CATSRGGRRAEAFF. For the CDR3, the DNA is TGTGCCACCAGCAGAGGGGGTCGCAGGGCTGAAGCTTTCTTT.

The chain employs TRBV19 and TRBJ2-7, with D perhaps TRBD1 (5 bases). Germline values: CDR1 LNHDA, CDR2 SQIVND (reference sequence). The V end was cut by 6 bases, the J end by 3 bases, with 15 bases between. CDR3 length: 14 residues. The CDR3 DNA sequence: TGTGCCAGTAGCCCCGCAGGGTTCGACTACGAGCAGTACTTC. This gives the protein CASSPAGFDYEQYF.

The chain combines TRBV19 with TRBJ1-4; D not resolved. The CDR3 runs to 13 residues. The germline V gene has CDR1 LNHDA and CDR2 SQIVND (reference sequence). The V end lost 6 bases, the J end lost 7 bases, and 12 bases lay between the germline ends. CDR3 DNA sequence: TGTGCCAGTAGAACCGGGAGCAGTGAAAAACTGTTTTTT. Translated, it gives CASRTGSSEKLFF.

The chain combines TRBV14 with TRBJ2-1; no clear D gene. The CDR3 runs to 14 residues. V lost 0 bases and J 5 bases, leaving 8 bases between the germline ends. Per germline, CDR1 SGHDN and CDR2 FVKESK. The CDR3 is CASSQEWGNNEQFF. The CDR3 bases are TGTGCCAGCAGCCAAGAGTGGGGAAACAATGAGCAGTTCTTC.

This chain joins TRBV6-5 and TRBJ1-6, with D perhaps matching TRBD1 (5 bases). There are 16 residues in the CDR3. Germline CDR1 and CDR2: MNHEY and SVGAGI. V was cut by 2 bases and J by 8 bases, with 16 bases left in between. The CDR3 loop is CASSYQSGAADSPLHF. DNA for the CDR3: TGTGCCAGCAGTTACCAATCCGGGGCGGCGGATTCACCCCTCCACTTT.

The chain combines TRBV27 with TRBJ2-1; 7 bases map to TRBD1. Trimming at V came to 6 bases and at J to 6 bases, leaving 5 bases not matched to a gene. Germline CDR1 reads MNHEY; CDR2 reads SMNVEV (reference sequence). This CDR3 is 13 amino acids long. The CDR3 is CASRGQLGNEQFF. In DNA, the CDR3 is TGTGCCAGCAGGGGACAGCTAGGCAATGAGCAGTTCTTC.

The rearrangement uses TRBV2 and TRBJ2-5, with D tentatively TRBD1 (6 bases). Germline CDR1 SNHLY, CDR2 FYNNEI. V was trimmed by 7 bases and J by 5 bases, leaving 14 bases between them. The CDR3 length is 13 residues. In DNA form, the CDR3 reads TGTGCCAGCACGACCAGGGGTTACGAGACCCAGTACTTC. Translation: CASTTRGYETQYF.

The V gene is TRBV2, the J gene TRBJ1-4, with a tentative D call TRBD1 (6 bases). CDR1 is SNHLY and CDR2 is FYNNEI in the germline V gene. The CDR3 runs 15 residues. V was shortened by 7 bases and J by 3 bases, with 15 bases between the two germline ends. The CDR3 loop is CASTVSGGPNEKLFF. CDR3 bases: TGTGCCAGCACGGTTTCGGGGGGGCCTAATGAAAAACTGTTTTTT.

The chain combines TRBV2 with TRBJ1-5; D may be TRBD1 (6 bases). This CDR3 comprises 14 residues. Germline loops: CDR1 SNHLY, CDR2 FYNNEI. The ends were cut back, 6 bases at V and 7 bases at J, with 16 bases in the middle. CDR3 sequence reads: CASSGQFSSQPQHF. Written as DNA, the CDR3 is TGTGCCAGCAGCGGACAGTTCAGCTCGCAGCCCCAGCATTTT.

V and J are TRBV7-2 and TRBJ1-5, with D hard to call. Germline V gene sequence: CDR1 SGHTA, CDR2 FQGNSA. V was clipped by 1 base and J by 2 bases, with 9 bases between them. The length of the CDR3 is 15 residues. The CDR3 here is CASSLVNGGNQPQHF. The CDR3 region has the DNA TGTGCCAGCAGCTTAGTGAACGGGGGCAATCAGCCCCAGCATTTT.

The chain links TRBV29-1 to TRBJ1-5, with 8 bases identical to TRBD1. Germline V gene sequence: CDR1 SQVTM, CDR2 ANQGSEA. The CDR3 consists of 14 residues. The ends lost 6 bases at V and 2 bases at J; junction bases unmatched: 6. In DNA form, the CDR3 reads TGCAGCGTCGGACAGGGAGTGGGCAATCAGCCCCAGCATTTT. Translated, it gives CSVGQGVGNQPQHF.

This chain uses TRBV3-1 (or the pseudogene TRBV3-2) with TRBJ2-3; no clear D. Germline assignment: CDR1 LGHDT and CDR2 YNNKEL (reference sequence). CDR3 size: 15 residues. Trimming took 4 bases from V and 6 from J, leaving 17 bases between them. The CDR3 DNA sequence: TGTGCCAGCAGCCCAGGAAGTGTGGGGTCGGATACGCAGTATTTT. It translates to CASSPGSVGSDTQYF.

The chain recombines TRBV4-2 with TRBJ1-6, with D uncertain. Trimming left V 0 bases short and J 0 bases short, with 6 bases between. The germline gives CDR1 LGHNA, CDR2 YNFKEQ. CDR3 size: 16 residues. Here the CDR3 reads CASSQDGSSYNSPLHF. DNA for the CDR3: TGTGCCAGCAGCCAAGACGGAAGCTCCTATAATTCACCCCTCCACTTT.

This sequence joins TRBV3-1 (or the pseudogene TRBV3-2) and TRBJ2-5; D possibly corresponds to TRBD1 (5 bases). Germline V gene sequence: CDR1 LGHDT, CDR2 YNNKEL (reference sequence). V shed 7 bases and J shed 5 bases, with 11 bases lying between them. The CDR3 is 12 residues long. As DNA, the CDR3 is TGTGCCAGCACCGCGGCAGGGGAGACCCAGTACTTC. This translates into CASTAAGETQYF.

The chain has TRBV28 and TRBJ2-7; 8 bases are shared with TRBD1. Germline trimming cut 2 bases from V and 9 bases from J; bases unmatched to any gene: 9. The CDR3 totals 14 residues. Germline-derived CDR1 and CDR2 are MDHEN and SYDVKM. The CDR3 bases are TGTGCCAGCAGTTTAGTTTCGGCAGGGGGCCCGCAGTACGTC. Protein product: CASSLVSAGGPQYV.

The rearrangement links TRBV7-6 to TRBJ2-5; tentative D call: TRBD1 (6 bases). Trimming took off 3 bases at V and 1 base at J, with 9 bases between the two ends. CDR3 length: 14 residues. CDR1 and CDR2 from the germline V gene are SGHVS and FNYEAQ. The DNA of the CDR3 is TGTGCCAGCAGCTTTACAGGGACCCAAGAGACCCAGTACTTC. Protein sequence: CASSFTGTQETQYF.

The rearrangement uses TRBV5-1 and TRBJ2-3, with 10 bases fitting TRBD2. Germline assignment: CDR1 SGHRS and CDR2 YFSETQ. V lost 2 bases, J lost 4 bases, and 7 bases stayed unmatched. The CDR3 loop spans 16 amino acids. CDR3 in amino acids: CASSLGAGGSPDTQYF. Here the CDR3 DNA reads TGCGCCAGCAGCTTAGGAGCGGGGGGGTCCCCAGATACGCAGTATTTT.

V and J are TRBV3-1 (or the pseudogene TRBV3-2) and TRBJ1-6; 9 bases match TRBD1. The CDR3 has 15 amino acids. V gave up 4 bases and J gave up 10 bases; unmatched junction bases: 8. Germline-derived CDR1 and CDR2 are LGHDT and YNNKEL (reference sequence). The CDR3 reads CASSRPGQGNSPLHF. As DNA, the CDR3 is TGTGCCAGCAGCCGACCGGGACAGGGCAACTCACCCCTCCACTTT.